The 25 T cell receptor beta chains given below trace back to one sample, sequenced in a study of T cells after yellow fever vaccination. One entry per CDR3 protein, called by TCRdb with MiXCR from the 5' RACE reads. The data hold hundreds of thousands of distinct CDR3 sequences, with around a sixth observed a single time. The sequences come from PBMCs, collected before the yellow fever booster vaccination. Receptors were obtained from a man younger than 30 who received the YFV17D yellow fever vaccine.

This clonotype was picked up a small number of times. The chain joins TRBV11-3 to TRBJ2-1, with 8 bases lining up with TRBD2. The CDR3 consists of 15 residues. Germline V lookup: CDR1 SGHNT, CDR2 YENEEA. V lost 0 bases to trimming and J lost 6 bases; unmatched junction nucleotides: 4. CDR3 in amino acids: CASSLERGAINEQFF. The DNA of the CDR3 is TGTGCCAGCAGCTTAGAGCGGGGGGCTATCAATGAGCAGTTCTTC.

This clonotype has a handful of counts. The gene calls are TRBV6-5 and TRBJ2-3; D unclear. The germline CDR1 and CDR2 sequences are MNHEY and SVGAGI. The length of the CDR3 is 12 residues. Trimming removed 8 bases at V and 2 bases at J, with 8 bases between. This CDR3 reads CASQSSTDTQYF. CDR3 bases: TGTGCCAGCCAATCTTCCACAGATACGCAGTATTTT.

This chain connects TRBV5-4 to TRBJ2-2; D might be TRBD2 (6 bases). Germline CDR1 SGHNT, CDR2 YYREEE (reference sequence). This CDR3 contains 16 residues. Trimming pared 0 bases from V and 0 bases from J, leaving 9 bases between. CDR3 amino acids: CASSLVPGANTGELFF. The CDR3 DNA reads as TGTGCCAGCAGCTTGGTCCCGGGGGCGAACACCGGGGAGCTGTTTTTT.

The chain has TRBV5-6 and TRBJ2-7, with 12 bases fitting TRBD1. Germline V CDR1 and CDR2: SGHDT, YYEEEE. The CDR3 spans 15 residues. With V trimmed by 4 bases and J by 7 bases, 9 bases remained unmatched. The CDR3 region is CASSLEGQGAGEQYF. The CDR3 DNA follows: TGTGCCAGCAGCCTTGAGGGACAGGGGGCGGGGGAGCAGTACTTC.

This clonotype was detected a few times. This chain links TRBV4-2 with TRBJ2-1; TRBD2 matches 10 bases. Per germline, CDR1 LGHNA and CDR2 YNFKEQ. The CDR3 totals 16 residues. J was trimmed by 8 bases and V by 0 bases; bases with no gene match: 7. CDR3 residues: CASSQEAGGPSDEQFF. The DNA for the CDR3 is TGTGCCAGCAGCCAAGAAGCGGGGGGGCCGTCCGATGAGCAGTTCTTC.

This clonotype was observed a few times. The chain combines TRBV6-2 or TRBV6-3 with TRBJ2-1; TRBD1 aligns across 10 bases. Germline V lookup: CDR1 MNHEY, CDR2 SVGEGT. The length of the CDR3 is 15 residues. V was pared by 8 bases and J by 6 bases, with 10 bases of the junction left unmatched. The CDR3 bases are TGTGCCAGCCGTGATAGGGGACAGGGGTTCAATGAGCAGTTCTTC. Protein sequence: CASRDRGQGFNEQFF.

V gene TRBV5-1 combines with J gene TRBJ2-5; D may correspond to TRBD1 or TRBD2 (5 bases each). V was trimmed by 4 bases and J by 1 base, leaving 17 bases between them. The germline CDR1 and CDR2 sequences are SGHRS and YFSETQ. This CDR3 has 16 residues. CDR3 sequence: CASSIAGTAGQETQYF. The CDR3 DNA follows: TGCGCCAGCAGCATAGCCGGGACGGCGGGCCAAGAGACCCAGTACTTC.

The chain combines TRBV6-4 with TRBJ1-5; D is undetermined. The CDR3 totals 16 residues. V was pared by 0 bases and J by 5 bases, with 14 bases between. CDR1 MRHNA and CDR2 SNTAGT come from the germline V gene. Written as DNA, the CDR3 is TGTGCCAGCAGTGACTCGGCCAAACCATCCGATCAGCCCCAGCATTTT. Amino acids: CASSDSAKPSDQPQHF.

This clonotype was seen a few times. The rearrangement links TRBV6-5 to TRBJ1-3; 9 nucleotides line up with TRBD1. The CDR3 has 17 amino acids. In germline, CDR1 is MNHEY, CDR2 SVGAGI. J gave up 2 bases and V 0 bases, and 5 bases lay outside the gene matches. The CDR3: CASSYSPGQGTGNTIYF. CDR3 DNA: TGTGCCAGCAGTTACTCGCCGGGACAGGGAACTGGAAACACCATATATTTT.

J is TRBJ1-5 and V is TRBV12-3 or TRBV12-4, with D hard to call. This CDR3 has 13 amino acids. Trimming shortened V by 8 bases and J by 1 base, and 9 bases separated the two germline ends. The DNA for the CDR3 is TGTGCCAGCCTAGGATCGAGCAATCAGCCCCAGCATTTT. Its translation: CASLGSSNQPQHF.

The J gene is TRBJ2-3, the V gene TRBV24-1; tentatively, D is TRBD1 (6 bases). The CDR3 sequence is 13 residues long. Germline CDR1 KGHDR, CDR2 SFDVKD. V was pared by 9 bases and J by 1 base, with 10 bases between. The chain's CDR3 is CATGGQGTDTQYF. The DNA for the CDR3 is TGTGCCACCGGGGGCCAAGGCACAGATACGCAGTATTTT.

This sequence joins TRBV6-2 or TRBV6-3 and TRBJ2-1; D gene ambiguous. Germline V CDR1 and CDR2: MNHEY, SVGEGT. Trimming removed 9 bases from V and 15 bases from J, with 12 bases in between. The CDR3 extends over 9 amino acids. The CDR3 region is CARGKARFF. CDR3 DNA sequence: TGTGCCAGGGGGAAGGCGAGGTTCTTC.

The table lists this clonotype with a few counts. The V and J genes are TRBV6-5 and TRBJ2-7, with a tentative D call TRBD2 (6 bases). Trimming left V 5 bases short and J 6 bases short, with 14 bases between. CDR1 is MNHEY, CDR2 SVGAGI, per germline. CDR3 length: 13 residues. CDR3 coding DNA: TGTGCCAGCAGTCAGGCCGGGGGTCTCGAGCAGTACGTC. Protein sequence: CASSQAGGLEQYV.

This clonotype has ten or more counts. J is TRBJ1-1 and V is TRBV9; the D is unclear. Trimming cost V 4 bases and J 5 bases, with 21 bases left between them. This CDR3 is built from 16 residues. The V gene's germline CDR1 is SGDLS and CDR2 YYNGEE. The CDR3 bases are TGTGCCAGCAGCCCCCTTCAAATTTCAGCGGCAACTGAAGCTTTCTTT. It yields the protein CASSPLQISAATEAFF.

A few counts support this clonotype. The chain couples TRBV5-1 to TRBJ2-3; D remains unclear. There are 13 residues in the CDR3. Trimming cost V 3 bases and J 6 bases, with 11 bases left between them. Germline V gives CDR1 SGHRS, CDR2 YFSETQ. CDR3 DNA sequence: TGCGCCAGCAGCTCAGACCCATCGGATACGCAGTATTTT. Protein product: CASSSDPSDTQYF.

The V and J genes are TRBV5-1 and TRBJ1-1; D may be TRBD1 (6 bases). Germline CDR1 reads SGHRS; CDR2 reads YFSETQ. CDR3 length equals 15 residues. Trimming stripped 2 bases from V and 1 base from J, with 12 bases between. Written as DNA, the CDR3 is TGCGCCAGCAGCTTTTTGGGACACCCGAACACTGAAGCTTTCTTT. Encoded protein: CASSFLGHPNTEAFF.

This clonotype occurred a few times. The chain is built from TRBV7-9 and TRBJ2-5; the match to TRBD1 covers 10 bases. The CDR3 extends over 16 amino acids. Per the germline V gene, CDR1 is SEHNR and CDR2 is FQNEAQ (reference sequence). V was pared by 3 bases and J by 2 bases, with 6 bases of the junction left unmatched. CDR3 nucleotides: TGTGCCAGCAGCTTTGGGGACAGGGGACAGCAAGAGACCCAGTACTTC. Its protein is CASSFGDRGQQETQYF.

This clonotype was recorded a few times. The V gene is TRBV11-3, the J gene TRBJ2-5; D not resolved. Germline CDR1 is SGHNT and CDR2 is YENEEA. Trimming cost V 5 bases and J 7 bases, with 17 bases left between them. The CDR3 sequence is 14 residues long. CDR3 protein: CASSKRAGSGTQYF. The CDR3 bases are TGTGCCAGCAGCAAAAGGGCTGGGTCGGGGACCCAGTACTTC.

The chain recombines TRBV4-3 with TRBJ2-7, with TRBD2 matching 10 bases. This CDR3 has 18 residues. With 0 bases clipped from V and 2 bases from J, the junction kept 10 bases outside the gene matches. Germline V gives CDR1 LGHNA, CDR2 YSLEER. The CDR3 DNA reads TGCGCCAGCAGCCAAGAATTCCTAGCGGGGGAACCTACCTACGAGCAGTACTTC. It codes for CASSQEFLAGEPTYEQYF.

The chain recombines TRBV7-2 with TRBJ2-1; 10 bases are a match to TRBD2. The CDR3 is 14 residues long. V dropped 7 bases and J dropped 4; count of bases not matched to a gene: 4. CDR1 is SGHTA and CDR2 is FQGNSA in the germline V gene. The CDR3 is CASTGTSVYNEQFF. The CDR3 DNA reads as TGTGCCAGCACGGGGACTAGCGTTTACAATGAGCAGTTCTTC.

The rearrangement uses TRBV20-1 and TRBJ2-3; D unclear. CDR3 length: 13 residues. Germline V lookup: CDR1 DFQATT, CDR2 SNEGSKA (reference sequence). V gave up 1 base and J gave up 4 bases, with 9 bases separating them. The CDR3 sequence: CSARGPASDTQYF. CDR3 sequence (DNA): TGCAGTGCTAGAGGTCCAGCTTCAGATACGCAGTATTTT.

This clonotype was counted ten times or more. This chain links TRBV29-1 with TRBJ1-2, with D possibly being TRBD1 (5 bases). The V gene's germline CDR1 is SQVTM and CDR2 ANQGSEA. CDR3 length: 11 amino acids. V lost 7 bases and J 5 bases, leaving 11 bases between the germline ends. DNA for the CDR3: TGCAGCGCATCATCAGGGTATGGCTACACCTTC. This sequence encodes CSASSGYGYTF.

The chain recombines TRBV5-5 with TRBJ1-1; D call uncertain. V dropped 5 bases and J dropped 4 bases, with 9 bases sitting between them. The CDR3 is 12 amino acids. Germline V lookup: CDR1 SGHKS, CDR2 YYEKEE (reference sequence). The CDR3 region is CASSWVSTEAFF. The DNA for the CDR3 is TGTGCCAGCAGTTGGGTTAGCACTGAAGCTTTCTTT.

The chain joins TRBV12-3 or TRBV12-4 to TRBJ1-4, with unresolved D. The CDR3 consists of 13 residues. V lost 1 base to trimming and J lost 7 bases, with 7 bases between them. CDR3 nucleotides: TGTGCCAGCAGTTTAGGGCGGGTTGAAAAACTGTTTTTT. This translates into CASSLGRVEKLFF.

This clonotype was recorded a few times. The chain combines TRBV4-3 with TRBJ2-7; D is unclear. V lost 3 bases and J lost 6, with 12 bases in between. This CDR3 has 13 residues. Germline V gene data show CDR1 as LGHNA and CDR2 as YSLEER. The CDR3 protein is CASSHIPDGEQYF. In nucleotides, the CDR3 is TGCGCCAGCAGCCACATCCCGGACGGCGAGCAGTACTTC.